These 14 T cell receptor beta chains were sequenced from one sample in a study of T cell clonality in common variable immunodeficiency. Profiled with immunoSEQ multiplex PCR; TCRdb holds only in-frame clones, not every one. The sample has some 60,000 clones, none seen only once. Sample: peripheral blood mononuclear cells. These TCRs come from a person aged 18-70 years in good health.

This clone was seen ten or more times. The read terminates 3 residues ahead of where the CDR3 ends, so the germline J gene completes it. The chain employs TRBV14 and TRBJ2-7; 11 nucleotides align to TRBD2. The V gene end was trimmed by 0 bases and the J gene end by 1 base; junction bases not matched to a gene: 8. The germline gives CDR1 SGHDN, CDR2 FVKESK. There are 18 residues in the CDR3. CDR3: CASSQEGPLAGDSYEQYF. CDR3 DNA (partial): TGTGCCAGCAGCCAAGAAGGGCCACTAGCGGGAGATTCCTACGAG.

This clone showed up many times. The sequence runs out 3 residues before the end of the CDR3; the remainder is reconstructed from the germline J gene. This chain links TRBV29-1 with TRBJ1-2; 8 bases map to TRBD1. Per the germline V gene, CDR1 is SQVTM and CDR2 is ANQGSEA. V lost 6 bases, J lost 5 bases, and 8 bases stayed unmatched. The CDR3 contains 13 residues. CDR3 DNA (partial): TGCAGCGTGGAGGCAGGGGGCGGGTATGGC. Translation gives CSVEAGGGYG. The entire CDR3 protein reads CSVEAGGGYGYTF.

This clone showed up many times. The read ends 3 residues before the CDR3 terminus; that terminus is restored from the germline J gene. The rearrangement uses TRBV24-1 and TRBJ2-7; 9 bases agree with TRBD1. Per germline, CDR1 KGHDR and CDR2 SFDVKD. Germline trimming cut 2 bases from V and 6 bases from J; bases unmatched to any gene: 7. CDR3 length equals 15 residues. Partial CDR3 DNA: TGTGCCACCAGTGATTCTTGGACAGGGGCGGGCGAG. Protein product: CATSDSWTGAGE. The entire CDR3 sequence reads CATSDSWTGAGEQYF.

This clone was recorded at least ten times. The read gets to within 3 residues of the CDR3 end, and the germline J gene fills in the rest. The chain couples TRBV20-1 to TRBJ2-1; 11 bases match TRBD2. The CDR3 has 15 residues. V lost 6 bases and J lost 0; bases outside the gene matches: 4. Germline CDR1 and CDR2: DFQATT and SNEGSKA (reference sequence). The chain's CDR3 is CSAGLAGSSYNEQFF. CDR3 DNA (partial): TGCAGTGCCGGACTAGCGGGTAGCTCCTACAATGAG.

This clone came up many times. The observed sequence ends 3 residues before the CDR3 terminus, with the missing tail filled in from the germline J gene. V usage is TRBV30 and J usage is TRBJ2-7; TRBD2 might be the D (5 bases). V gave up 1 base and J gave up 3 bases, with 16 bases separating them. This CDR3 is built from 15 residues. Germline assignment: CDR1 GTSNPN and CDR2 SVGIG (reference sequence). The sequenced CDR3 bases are TGTGCCTGGAGTGGAGGCGGACTCGGGAACTACGAG. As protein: CAWSGGGLGNYE. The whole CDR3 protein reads CAWSGGGLGNYEQYF. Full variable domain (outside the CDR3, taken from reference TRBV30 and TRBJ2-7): SQTIHQWPATLVQPVGSPLSLECTVEGTSNPNLYWYRQAAGRGLQLLFYSVGIGQISSEVPQNLSASRPQDRQFILSSKKLLLSDSGFYLCAWSGGGLGNYEQYFGPGTRLTVT.

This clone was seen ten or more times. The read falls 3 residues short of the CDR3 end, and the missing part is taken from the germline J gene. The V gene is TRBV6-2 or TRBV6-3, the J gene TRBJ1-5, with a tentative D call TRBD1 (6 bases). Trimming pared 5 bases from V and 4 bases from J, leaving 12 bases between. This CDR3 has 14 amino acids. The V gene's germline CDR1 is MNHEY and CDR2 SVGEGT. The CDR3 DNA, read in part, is TGTGCCAGCAGTGGCGGGGGCGAAAATCAGCCC. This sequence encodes CASSGGGENQP. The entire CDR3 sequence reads CASSGGGENQPQHF.

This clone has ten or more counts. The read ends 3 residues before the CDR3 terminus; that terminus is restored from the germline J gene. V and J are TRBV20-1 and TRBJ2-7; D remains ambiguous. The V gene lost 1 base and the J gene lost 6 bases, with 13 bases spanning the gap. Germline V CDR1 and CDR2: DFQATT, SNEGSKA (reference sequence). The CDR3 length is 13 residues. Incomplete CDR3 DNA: TGCAGTGCTAGAGGAACAACCGAATCCGAG. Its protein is CSARGTTESE. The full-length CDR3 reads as CSARGTTESEQYF.

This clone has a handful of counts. The CDR3 region is CASSLPGDRGISEQFF. CDR3 DNA, as far as it was read: TGCGCCAGCAGCTTGCCAGGGGACAGGGGGATTAGTGAG. This chain uses TRBV5-1 with TRBJ2-1; 11 nucleotides match TRBD1. The observed sequence ends 3 residues before the CDR3 terminus, with the missing tail filled in from the germline J gene. CDR1 is SGHRS, CDR2 YFSETQ, per germline. Trimming cost V 1 base and J 9 bases; bases outside gene matches: 9. The CDR3 spans 16 residues.

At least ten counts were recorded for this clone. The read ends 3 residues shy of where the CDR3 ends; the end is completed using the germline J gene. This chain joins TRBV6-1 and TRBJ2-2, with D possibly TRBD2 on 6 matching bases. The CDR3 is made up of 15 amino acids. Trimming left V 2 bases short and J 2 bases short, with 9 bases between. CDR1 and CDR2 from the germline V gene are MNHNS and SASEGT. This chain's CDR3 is CASSELARNTGELFF. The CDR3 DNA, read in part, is TGTGCCAGCAGTGAACTAGCGCGCAACACCGGGGAG.

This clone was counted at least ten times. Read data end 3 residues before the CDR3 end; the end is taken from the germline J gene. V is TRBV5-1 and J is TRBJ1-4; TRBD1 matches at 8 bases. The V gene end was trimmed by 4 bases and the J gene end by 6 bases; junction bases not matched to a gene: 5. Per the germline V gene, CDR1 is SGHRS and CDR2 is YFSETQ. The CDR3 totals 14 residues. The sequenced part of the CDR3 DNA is TGCGCCAGCAGCCGAGGGACAGGTGATGAAAAA. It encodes CASSRGTGDEK. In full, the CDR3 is CASSRGTGDEKLFF.

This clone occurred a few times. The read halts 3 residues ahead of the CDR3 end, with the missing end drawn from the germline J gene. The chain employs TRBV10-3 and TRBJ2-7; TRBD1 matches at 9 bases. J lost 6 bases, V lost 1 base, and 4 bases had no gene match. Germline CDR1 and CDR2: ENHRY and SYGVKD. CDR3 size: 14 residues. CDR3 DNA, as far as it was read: TGTGCCATCAGTGAGTTAGGACAGGGGAGCGAG. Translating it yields CAISELGQGSE. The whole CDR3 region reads CAISELGQGSEQYF.

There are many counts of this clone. CDR3 sequence: CAWSRGLAGDGPETQYF. The sequenced CDR3 bases are TGTGCCTGGAGTAGGGGACTAGCGGGAGACGGTCCGGAGACC. The chain recombines TRBV30 with TRBJ2-5, with 14 nucleotides matching TRBD2. The CDR3 goes on 3 residues after the read ends, and that part is filled in from the germline J gene. Unmatched junction bases numbered 10, after V lost 2 bases and J lost 5 bases. Germline CDR1 reads GTSNPN; CDR2 reads SVGIG (reference sequence). CDR3 size: 17 residues. The entire variable domain, with the rest obtained from reference TRBV30 and TRBJ2-5, is as follows: SQTIHQWPATLVQPVGSPLSLECTVEGTSNPNLYWYRQAAGRGLQLLFYSVGIGQISSEVPQNLSASRPQDRQFILSSKKLLLSDSGFYLCAWSRGLAGDGPETQYFGPGTRLLVL.

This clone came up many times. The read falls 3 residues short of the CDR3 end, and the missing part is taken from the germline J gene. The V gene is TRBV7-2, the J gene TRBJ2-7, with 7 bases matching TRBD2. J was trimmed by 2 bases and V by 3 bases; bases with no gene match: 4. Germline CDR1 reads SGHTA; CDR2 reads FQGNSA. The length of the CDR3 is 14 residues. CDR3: CASSFAGEAYEQYF. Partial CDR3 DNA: TGTGCCAGCAGCTTCGCGGGAGAGGCCTACGAG.

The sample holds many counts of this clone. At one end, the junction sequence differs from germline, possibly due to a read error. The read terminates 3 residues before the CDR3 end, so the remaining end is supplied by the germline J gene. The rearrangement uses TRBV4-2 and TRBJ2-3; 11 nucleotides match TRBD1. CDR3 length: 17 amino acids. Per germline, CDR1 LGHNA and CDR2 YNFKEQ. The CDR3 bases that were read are TGCGCCAGCAGCCAAGATCCCAGGGACAGGGGGATGGATACG. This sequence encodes CASSQDPRDRGMDT. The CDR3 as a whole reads CASSQDPRDRGMDTQYF.